This entry lists 23 T cell receptor beta chains sequenced from one sample in a study of blood T cells in healthy people across ages. It was with a sample-barcoded 5' primer and a J-beta primer mix that a second PCR of roughly 7 to 12 cycles was run. TCRdb re-analysed the 5' RACE reads in MiXCR, keeping a single row per CDR3 protein. The sample records around 1,500,000 distinct CDR3 sequences, roughly 40% being singletons. What was sequenced was blood. The receptors were sampled from a woman between 18 and 30 years old in good health.

A single count supports this clonotype. V is TRBV6-5 and J is TRBJ1-2; the D gene is possibly TRBD1 (6 bases). This CDR3 contains 14 residues. V was pared by 5 bases and J by 8 bases, with 18 bases between. Germline V gene data show CDR1 as MNHEY and CDR2 as SVGAGI. DNA for the CDR3: TGTGCCAGCAGTGACACCCAACCGGGGGGCGGCTACACCTTC. It encodes CASSDTQPGGGYTF.

This clonotype was counted a few times. The chain carries TRBV2 and TRBJ2-5; D tentatively fits TRBD1 or TRBD2 (5 bases each). The CDR3 is 14 amino acids. The V gene's germline CDR1 is SNHLY and CDR2 FYNNEI. The germline V and J ends were trimmed by 5 bases and 5 bases, with 15 bases remaining between them. CDR3 DNA: TGTGCCAGCAGTTCCGGGACGAGAGCGGAGACCCAGTACTTC. As protein: CASSSGTRAETQYF.

The chain links TRBV4-1 to TRBJ1-1; the D is unclear. The germline V gene encodes CDR1 MGHRA and CDR2 YSYEKL. The CDR3 spans 16 residues. The ends were cut back, 1 base at V and 3 bases at J, with 15 bases in the middle. In nucleotides, the CDR3 is TGCGCCAGCAGCCAAGGGATTGAGGGATTGGACACTGAAGCTTTCTTT. Its translation: CASSQGIEGLDTEAFF.

This clonotype has only one observation. The chain links TRBV3-1 to TRBJ2-4; 8 bases are shared with TRBD2. The V and J ends lost 3 bases and 15 bases, in that order; junction bases with no gene match: 16. This CDR3 region has 15 residues. The V gene's germline CDR1 is LGHDT and CDR2 YNNKEL (reference sequence). CDR3 in amino acids: CASSQQVGERERLYF. CDR3 DNA sequence: TGTGCCAGCAGCCAGCAAGTGGGTGAGCGGGAGAGACTGTACTTC.

The chain links TRBV6-5 to TRBJ1-2, with 7 bases aligning to TRBD1. CDR3 length: 15 residues. CDR1 and CDR2 (germline): MNHEY, SVGAGI. V dropped 7 bases and J dropped 3; count of bases not matched to a gene: 11. The chain's CDR3 is CASTPTHRGYYGYTF. CDR3 in DNA: TGTGCCAGCACCCCAACCCACAGGGGCTACTATGGCTACACCTTC.

This rearrangement joins TRBV6-5 to TRBJ1-1; D is possibly TRBD1 (6 bases). V dropped 5 bases and J dropped 5 bases, with 15 bases sitting between them. The CDR3 contains 14 residues. CDR1 is MNHEY and CDR2 is SVGAGI in the germline V gene. CDR3 coding DNA: TGTGCCAGCAGTGAGCACCCCCAGGGGACTGAAGCTTTCTTT. It translates to CASSEHPQGTEAFF.

The V and J genes are TRBV7-9 and TRBJ1-2; TRBD1 might be the D (6 bases). The germline V and J ends were trimmed by 5 bases and 4 bases, with 14 bases remaining between them. The germline gives CDR1 SEHNR, CDR2 FQNEAQ (reference sequence). The CDR3 extends over 14 amino acids. DNA of the CDR3: TGTGCCAGCAGCCACAGGGATCCCTTCTATGGCTACACCTTC. Translated: CASSHRDPFYGYTF.

V and J are TRBV29-1 and TRBJ2-1, with a weak D call TRBD2 (6 bases). Looked up from germline, CDR1 is SQVTM and CDR2 is ANQGSEA. Trimming removed 1 base at V and 4 bases at J, with 14 bases between. The CDR3 has 15 amino acids. The CDR3 here is CSVEGGGNGYNEQFF. The DNA for the CDR3 is TGCAGCGTTGAAGGGGGCGGGAACGGGTACAATGAGCAGTTCTTC.

This clonotype has more than one count but fewer than ten. The chain combines TRBV9 with TRBJ2-4, with no clear D. Trimming left V 3 bases short and J 8 bases short, with 15 bases between. The length of the CDR3 is 14 residues. Germline CDR1 is SGDLS and CDR2 is YYNGEE. The CDR3: CASSARPAGDIQYF. The CDR3 DNA reads TGTGCCAGCAGCGCCCGACCCGCTGGGGACATTCAGTACTTC.

This chain connects TRBV4-2 to TRBJ2-1, with TRBD2 identical over 8 bases. Germline CDR1 and CDR2: LGHNA and YNFKEQ. The CDR3 is 16 amino acids. With V trimmed by 0 bases and J by 7 bases, 8 bases remained unmatched. CDR3 nucleotides: TGTGCCAGCAGCCAAGATAGGAGCGGGGGATTTAATGAGCAGTTCTTC. It translates to CASSQDRSGGFNEQFF.

This clonotype appeared many times. A much larger clone differs by one base, so this may be a read error. The V gene is TRBV7-2, the J gene TRBJ2-5, with TRBD2 as a possible D gene (5 bases). CDR1 and CDR2 (germline): SGHTA, FQGNSA. V gave up 5 bases and J gave up 5 bases, with 15 bases separating them. The CDR3 runs 14 residues. Here the CDR3 reads CASSARTETETQYF. The CDR3 DNA reads as TGTGCCAGCAGCGCAAGGACTGAAACGGAGACCCAGTACTTC.

This clonotype has a handful of counts. V and J are TRBV12-3 or TRBV12-4 and TRBJ1-2; D might be TRBD1 (5 bases). The CDR3 length is 17 residues. V was clipped by 2 bases and J by 12 bases, with 28 bases between them. CDR3 amino acids: CASSLSGQGPVIIQDTF. The CDR3 nucleotides are TGTGCCAGCAGTTTATCCGGGCAGGGTCCTGTTATAATCCAGGACACCTTC.

The rearrangement joins TRBV4-1 to TRBJ1-1; D gene unclear. Germline CDR1 reads MGHRA; CDR2 reads YSYEKL. The CDR3 has 15 residues. V lost 0 bases to trimming and J lost 1 base, with 9 bases between them. DNA of the CDR3: TGCGCCAGCAGCCAAGAACCAGCAGCGAACACTGAAGCTTTCTTT. Translating gives CASSQEPAANTEAFF.

The chain joins TRBV2 to TRBJ2-2, with unresolved D. Germline assignment: CDR1 SNHLY and CDR2 FYNNEI. The CDR3 loop spans 12 amino acids. The V end was cut by 5 bases, the J end by 5 bases, with 6 bases between. The CDR3: CASSNRTGELFF. CDR3 nucleotides: TGTGCCAGCAGTAATAGGACCGGGGAGCTGTTTTTT. Looking up the rest from reference TRBV2 and TRBJ2-2 gives the full variable domain: EPEVTQTPSHQVTQMGQEVILRCVPISNHLYFYWYRQILGQKVEFLVSFYNNEISEKSEIFDDQFSVERPDGSNFTLKIRSTKLEDSAMYFCASSNRTGELFFGEGSRLTVL.

There are a few counts of this clonotype. This sequence joins TRBV11-2 and TRBJ2-3; TRBD2 matches at 8 bases. Germline V gene lookup returns CDR1 SGHAT and CDR2 FQNNGV. The CDR3 is 14 amino acids. J was trimmed by 4 bases and V by 5 bases; bases with no gene match: 5. Written as DNA, the CDR3 is TGTGCCAGCAGCCCCCAGCGGGAGCCAGATACGCAGTATTTT. It codes for CASSPQREPDTQYF.

The chain employs TRBV4-1 and TRBJ2-7; the match to TRBD2 covers 10 bases. Germline CDR1 is MGHRA and CDR2 is YSYEKL. V was clipped by 2 bases and J by 9 bases; unmatched bases: 16. This CDR3 has 17 amino acids. The CDR3 nucleotides are TGCGCCAGCAGCCAACTCCTAGCGGGGGTAACCGGGGATGTGCAGTACTTC. It yields the protein CASSQLLAGVTGDVQYF.

Details on this clonotype: Relative to the germline gene, one junction end is altered; a read error may explain this. This CDR3 is CASSEIWGLAGGYNEQFF. The CDR3 nucleotides are TGTGCCAGTAGTGAAATATGGGGACTAGCGGGGGGCTACAATGAGCAGTTCTTC. The V gene is TRBV6-1, the J gene TRBJ2-1; TRBD2 agrees at 15 bases. This CDR3 is built from 18 residues. CDR1 MNHNS and CDR2 SASEGT come from the germline V gene.

V usage is TRBV12-3 or TRBV12-4 and J usage is TRBJ2-5; no clear D gene. Trimming took 3 bases from V and 5 from J, leaving 13 bases between them. The CDR3 totals 14 residues. CDR3 sequence (DNA): TGTGCCAGCAGTTTTGATGGGATACCGGAGACCCAGTACTTC. It yields the protein CASSFDGIPETQYF.

This clonotype appeared a few times. The chain joins TRBV6-5 to TRBJ2-7, with D possibly being TRBD2 (6 bases). Germline V gene lookup returns CDR1 MNHEY and CDR2 SVGAGI. V dropped 4 bases and J dropped 6 bases, with 13 bases sitting between them. CDR3 length: 13 amino acids. For the CDR3, the DNA is TGTGCCAGCAGTTCCCCGACTAGGCGCGAGCAGTACTTC. This gives the protein CASSSPTRREQYF.

A few counts support this clonotype. This chain connects TRBV12-3 or TRBV12-4 to TRBJ1-2, with 11 bases that match TRBD1. This CDR3 is built from 16 residues. J was trimmed by 7 bases and V by 5 bases; bases with no gene match: 12. In DNA form, the CDR3 reads TGTGCCAGCAGTGATCTCGGGACAGGGGGTCGTAGTGGCTACACCTTC. It specifies CASSDLGTGGRSGYTF.

This clonotype was detected only a few times. The rearrangement joins TRBV7-2 to TRBJ2-1; TRBD2 matches at 13 bases. Germline V gene data show CDR1 as SGHTA and CDR2 as FQGNSA. The CDR3 is 14 residues long. The trim removed 4 bases at V and 8 bases at J, leaving 2 bases unmatched. CDR3 protein: CASSWTSGSDEQFF. The CDR3 DNA reads as TGTGCCAGCAGCTGGACTAGCGGGAGTGATGAGCAGTTCTTC.

The rearrangement uses TRBV12-3 or TRBV12-4 and TRBJ2-3; D is unresolved. The CDR3 has 14 residues. V lost 5 bases, J lost 0 bases, and 9 bases lay in between. The CDR3 loop reads CASSKGGSTDTQYF. The CDR3 bases are TGTGCCAGCAGTAAAGGTGGGAGCACAGATACGCAGTATTTT.

The V and J genes are TRBV27 and TRBJ2-1; D may be TRBD2 (5 bases). This CDR3 spans 16 amino acids. CDR1 and CDR2 from the germline V gene are MNHEY and SMNVEV (reference sequence). Trimming left V 6 bases short and J 0 bases short, with 15 bases between. CDR3 nucleotides: TGTGCCAGCAGACCTAGTCCGGGGAGCTCCTACAATGAGCAGTTCTTC. Translation gives CASRPSPGSSYNEQFF.